The 17 T cell receptor beta chains presented below share a single source sample, sequenced in a study of blood T cells in healthy people across ages. With a J-beta primer mix and a sample-barcoded 5' primer, a second PCR ran about 6 to 11 cycles. TCRdb redid the calling of the 5' RACE reads with MiXCR, one entry per CDR3 protein. The repertoire holds about 720,000 distinct CDR3 sequences, with 22% as singletons. Material: blood. The receptors come from a man aged 65 to 79 in good health.

This clonotype came up a few times. The chain employs TRBV12-3 or TRBV12-4 and TRBJ2-7, with D possibly being TRBD1 (6 bases). V lost 4 bases and J lost 2, with 12 bases in between. The CDR3 totals 14 residues. This CDR3 is CASSSLTGTYEQYF. The CDR3, as DNA: TGTGCCAGCAGTTCATTGACAGGTACCTACGAGCAGTACTTC.

This clonotype was picked up a small number of times. The V call is TRBV11-3, the J call TRBJ2-1; the match to TRBD2 covers 13 bases. This CDR3 spans 14 amino acids. CDR1 is SGHNT, CDR2 YENEEA, per germline. V lost 5 bases to trimming and J lost 10 bases; unmatched junction nucleotides: 5. CDR3 DNA sequence: TGTGCCAGCAGCCGACTAGCGGGAGGAGGGGAGCAGTTCTTC. Translation gives CASSRLAGGGEQFF.

The gene calls are TRBV6-5 and TRBJ2-5; D is uncertain. With the DNA end fitting TRBJ2-7 better, the J assignment may be wrong. The CDR3 runs 14 residues. Germline CDR1 reads MNHEY; CDR2 reads SVGAGI. Here the CDR3 DNA reads TGTGCCAGCAGTTACGGGCGGAACTCCTACGAGCAGTACGTC. Residues: CASSYGRNSYEQYV.

This clonotype showed up just a few times. V is TRBV12-3 or TRBV12-4 and J is TRBJ1-5; D unresolved. The CDR3 spans 16 residues. V dropped 5 bases and J dropped 2 bases, with 16 bases sitting between them. CDR3 sequence: CASSRNWDRGNQPQHF. The CDR3 DNA reads as TGTGCCAGCAGTCGAAACTGGGATCGGGGCAATCAGCCCCAGCATTTT.

About this clonotype itself: One junction end disagrees with the germline gene, perhaps due to a read error. The chain has TRBV12-3 or TRBV12-4 and TRBJ2-3; D call uncertain. CDR3 size: 15 residues. The CDR3 here is CASSLSGVGADTEYF. CDR3 DNA sequence: TGTGCCAGCAGTTTATCAGGAGTTGGCGCAGATACGGAGTATTTT.

This rearrangement joins TRBV11-2 to TRBJ2-5; D may be TRBD2 (5 bases). The CDR3 has 16 amino acids. V was pared by 5 bases and J by 1 base, with 17 bases between. Germline assignment: CDR1 SGHAT and CDR2 FQNNGV. CDR3 bases: TGTGCCAGCAGCAAAGGGTCGAGTCTAGCCCAAGAGACCCAGTACTTC. This gives the protein CASSKGSSLAQETQYF.

This clonotype has just one count. The chain combines TRBV7-2 with TRBJ1-3; D is unresolved. The CDR3 runs 12 residues. V was cut by 5 bases and J by 4 bases, with 6 bases left in between. Germline V gives CDR1 SGHTA, CDR2 FQGNSA. The CDR3 loop reads CASSNNGNTIYF. DNA of the CDR3: TGTGCCAGCAGCAACAACGGAAACACCATATATTTT.

This clonotype was picked up a small number of times. One end of the junction is discordant with germline, which a read error may explain. The chain is built from TRBV29-1 and TRBJ2-5; a possible D gene is TRBD2 (5 bases). The end of the DNA is better explained by TRBJ2-1, so the J call may be wrong. CDR1 is SQVTM and CDR2 is ANQGSEA in the germline V gene. CDR3 size: 14 residues. The CDR3 DNA follows: TGCAGCGTTGCTAAGAGGGCAGGCAAAAATGTGCAGTTCTTC. Translation gives CSVAKRAGKNVQFF.

This clonotype was detected a few times. The CDR3 does not close with the conserved phenylalanine or tryptophan, likely indicating a read error. The J gene is TRBJ2-5, the V gene TRBV11-3; 9 bases align to TRBD1. Germline CDR1 is SGHNT and CDR2 is YENEEA. V trimming: 6 bases; J trimming: 4 bases; junction bases outside the gene matches: 3. CDR3 length equals 13 residues. The CDR3, as DNA: TGTGCCAGCAGACCGACAGGGGGAGAGACCCAGTACTCC. As protein: CASRPTGGETQYS.

This sequence joins TRBV5-1 and TRBJ2-5; 7 bases agree with TRBD2. The germline V gene has CDR1 SGHRS and CDR2 YFSETQ. V shed 1 base, J shed 3 bases, and the junction held 6 bases outside the gene matches. The CDR3 is made up of 15 amino acids. The CDR3 protein is CASSLLASGEETQYF. CDR3 nucleotide sequence: TGCGCCAGCAGCTTGTTGGCTAGCGGTGAAGAGACCCAGTACTTC.

This clonotype was counted a few times. This chain links TRBV2 with TRBJ1-1; D uncertain. The CDR3 spans 15 residues. Germline V gene sequence: CDR1 SNHLY, CDR2 FYNNEI. The ends were cut back, 4 bases at V and 7 bases at J, with 19 bases in the middle. CDR3 coding DNA: TGTGCCAGCAGTGTGGGAAGGGTCCAACGCGGTGAAGCTTTCTTT. This codes for CASSVGRVQRGEAFF.

This clonotype was observed a few times. The J gene is TRBJ2-7, the V gene TRBV24-1; D may correspond to TRBD1 or TRBD2 (5 bases each). Trimming shortened V by 4 bases and J by 7 bases, and 16 bases separated the two germline ends. CDR3 size: 14 residues. Germline CDR1 and CDR2: KGHDR and SFDVKD. For the CDR3, the DNA is TGTGCCACCAGTGACACCCGGGGCCGGTTGGAGCAGTACTTC. Its protein is CATSDTRGRLEQYF.

As concerns this clonotype: One end of the junction does not line up with germline, which may come from a read error. This sequence joins TRBV20-1 and TRBJ2-7; TRBD2 matches 7 bases. The length of the CDR3 is 15 residues. CDR1 DFQATT and CDR2 SNEGSKA come from the germline V gene (reference sequence). The CDR3 DNA sequence: TGCAGTACTAGCGCTCTTAGCGGACTTGATTACGAGCAGTACTTC. Its protein product is CSTSALSGLDYEQYF.

This clonotype was counted between two and nine times. The chain carries TRBV7-9 and TRBJ2-5; D not resolved. The end of the DNA is better explained by TRBJ2-1, so the J call may be wrong. This CDR3 contains 12 residues. Germline CDR1 reads SEHNR; CDR2 reads FQNEAQ (reference sequence). Here the CDR3 reads CASSLGTNEQFF. In DNA, the CDR3 is TGTGCCAGCAGCTTAGGGACGAATGAGCAGTTCTTC.

The V and J genes are TRBV6-2 or TRBV6-3 and TRBJ2-1; TRBD1 matches 7 bases. CDR1 MNHEY and CDR2 SVGEGT come from the germline V gene. Trimming at V came to 5 bases and at J to 5 bases, leaving 6 bases not matched to a gene. There are 14 residues in the CDR3. The CDR3: CASSRPGQHNEQFF. The CDR3 region has the DNA TGTGCCAGCAGTAGACCGGGACAGCACAATGAGCAGTTCTTC.

As to this clonotype: One junction end does not reproduce the germline sequence, and a read error may be involved. The chain links TRBV28 to TRBJ2-5; no clear D. The CDR3 is 13 residues long. Germline CDR1 reads MDHEN; CDR2 reads SYDVKM. As DNA, the CDR3 is TGTACCAGCACCGCGGTTAGGCGGGAGACCCAGTACTTC. This codes for CTSTAVRRETQYF.

The table lists this clonotype with a few counts. The chain has TRBV27 and TRBJ1-2; 10 bases match TRBD1. Germline V gives CDR1 MNHEY, CDR2 SMNVEV (reference sequence). CDR3 size: 15 residues. V lost 3 bases and J lost 3; bases outside the gene matches: 4. In DNA, the CDR3 is TGTGCCAGCAGTTTGGGGGGACAGGGGTACTATGGCTACACCTTC. Translating it yields CASSLGGQGYYGYTF.